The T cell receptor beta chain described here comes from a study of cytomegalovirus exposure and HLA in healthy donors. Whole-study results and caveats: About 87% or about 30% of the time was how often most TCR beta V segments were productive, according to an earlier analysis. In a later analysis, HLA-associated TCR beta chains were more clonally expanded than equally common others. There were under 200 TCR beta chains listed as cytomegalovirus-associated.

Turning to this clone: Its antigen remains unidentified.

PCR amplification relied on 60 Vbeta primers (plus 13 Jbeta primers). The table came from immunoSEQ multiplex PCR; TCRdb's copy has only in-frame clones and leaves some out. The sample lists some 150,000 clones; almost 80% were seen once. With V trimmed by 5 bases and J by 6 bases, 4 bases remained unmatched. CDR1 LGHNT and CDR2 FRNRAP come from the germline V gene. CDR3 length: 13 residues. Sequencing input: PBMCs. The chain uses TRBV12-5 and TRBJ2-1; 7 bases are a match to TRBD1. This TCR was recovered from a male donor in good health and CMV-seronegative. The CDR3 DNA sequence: TGTGCTAGTGGTCGGGACAGCACCAATGAGCAGTTCTTC. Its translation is CASGRDSTNEQFF. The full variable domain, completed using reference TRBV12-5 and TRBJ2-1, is DARVTQTPRHKVTEMGQEVTMRCQPILGHNTVFWYRQTMMQGLELLAYFRNRAPLDDSGMPKDRFSAEMPDATLATLKIQPSEPRDSAVYFCASGRDSTNEQFFGPGTRLTVL.